The following is a T cell receptor (beta chain) sequence with its context. What it recognizes is unknown. Measured with immunoSEQ multiplex PCR; TCRdb has only the in-frame clones, and not every one. The top ten clones hold around 0.33% of a sample with 1,500,000 or so clones, approximately 98.5% of them seen once. The sample is drawn from a study of shared clonotypes between healthy human individuals. Study-wide context: Every donor yielded three CD4 naive, three CD4 memory, two CD8 naive and one CD8 memory plate.

Overall study findings and caveats: Non-shared clonotypes were found to have lower generation probabilities than the clonotypes that were shared by all four of the sorted-subset donors.

Sequencing was performed on naive CD4+ T cells sorted from blood. Noted subset: CD45RA+ positively selected. The sequence was collected from a man aged 30 to 45 in good health.

Here the CDR3 DNA reads TGTGCCAGCTCACTTCCCTTCACCTCCTACGAGCAGTACTTC. Protein: CASSLPFTSYEQYF. The V gene is TRBV18, the J gene TRBJ2-7; D ambiguous. The V gene's germline CDR1 is KGHSH and CDR2 LQKENI. The CDR3 totals 14 residues. The ends were cut back, 4 bases at V and 0 bases at J, with 10 bases in the middle.